These 8 T cell receptor beta chains came from one sample sequenced in a study of CD8 T cells in Susac syndrome (dated by TCRdb to the late 2010s). The library was prepared using the immunoSEQ multiplex PCR assay. RNA was extracted with the RNeasy kit and about 0.5 to 1 ug was reverse transcribed using random hexamers. TCRdb reanalyzed the raw reads on its own, using fastp at Q25 for trimming and MiXCR for clone calling, and kept in-frame beta chains. Here each entry gathers all rows of one CDR3 protein and keeps the most common genes and DNA. The sample data list under 200,000 distinct CDR3 sequences, and 90% to 95% of these were observed just once. The ten most abundant clones make up roughly 0.08% of the sample. Sequenced: CD4+ T cells from PBMCs. The receptors originated from a human donor in good health.

The gene calls are TRBV18 and TRBJ1-4, with a tentative D call TRBD1 (6 bases). The CDR3 sequence is 14 residues long. Germline V gene lookup returns CDR1 KGHSH and CDR2 LQKENI. The V end was cut by 1 base, the J end by 6 bases, with 9 bases between. The chain's CDR3 is CASSPRGADEKLFF. CDR3 nucleotides: TGTGCCAGCTCACCACGGGGGGCTGATGAAAAACTGTTTTTT.

The V gene is TRBV20-1, the J gene TRBJ1-2; D ambiguous. Deletions cut 1 base from V and 4 bases from J, with 7 bases between. CDR1 DFQATT and CDR2 SNEGSKA come from the germline V gene (reference sequence). The CDR3 has 12 residues. CDR3 residues: CSARAGLYGYTF. CDR3 DNA: TGCAGTGCTAGAGCGGGCCTCTATGGCTACACCTTC.

The chain combines TRBV20-1 with TRBJ2-1; 12 bases are shared with TRBD2. V gave up 2 bases and J gave up 3 bases; unmatched junction bases: 5. Looked up from germline, CDR1 is DFQATT and CDR2 is SNEGSKA (reference sequence). CDR3 size: 16 residues. The CDR3: CSARSPSGRGYNEQFF. Written as DNA, the CDR3 is TGCAGTGCTAGAAGCCCTAGCGGGAGGGGCTACAATGAGCAGTTCTTC.

This clonotype appeared once. The CDR3 sequence: CASRDVGETQYF. CDR3 DNA sequence: TGTGCCAGCAGGGATGTCGGGGAGACCCAGTACTTC. V gene TRBV27 combines with J gene TRBJ2-5; no reliable D call. Germline assignment: CDR1 MNHEY and CDR2 SMNVEV (reference sequence). The CDR3 consists of 12 residues. Trimming removed 6 bases at V and 5 bases at J, with 10 bases between.

This chain connects TRBV5-1 to TRBJ2-7; a possible D gene is TRBD1 (6 bases). Per germline, CDR1 SGHRS and CDR2 YFSETQ. CDR3 length equals 15 residues. The V end was cut by 8 bases, the J end by 0 bases, with 18 bases between. The DNA of the CDR3 is TGCGCCAGTAGGGGGACACCATCGAGCTCCTACGAGCAGTACTTC. It is translated as CASRGTPSSSYEQYF.

V usage is TRBV9 and J usage is TRBJ1-2, with 7 positions matching TRBD1. V lost 4 bases to trimming and J lost 0 bases; unmatched junction nucleotides: 6. The CDR3 spans 15 residues. The germline V gene encodes CDR1 SGDLS and CDR2 YYNGEE. The CDR3 DNA sequence: TGTGCCAGCAGCCTAGGGGACAGAGCTAACTATGGCTACACCTTC. It codes for CASSLGDRANYGYTF.

This chain connects TRBV10-3 to TRBJ1-1; no firm D call. There are 14 residues in the CDR3. From germline, CDR1 is ENHRY and CDR2 SYGVKD. Trimming took off 0 bases at V and 1 base at J, with 6 bases between the two ends. The CDR3 sequence is CAISESQKNTEAFF. The CDR3 nucleotides are TGTGCCATCAGTGAGTCGCAGAAGAACACTGAAGCTTTCTTT.

This clonotype was picked up one time. This sequence joins TRBV7-9 and TRBJ1-5, with 10 bases that match TRBD1. The germline V gene has CDR1 SEHNR and CDR2 FQNEAQ (reference sequence). This CDR3 has 16 amino acids. After removal of 5 bases from V and 1 base from J, the junction contained 5 bases not matched to a gene. The CDR3 protein is CASSRQGAKSNQPQHF. The DNA for the CDR3 is TGTGCCAGCAGCCGACAGGGGGCGAAGAGCAATCAGCCCCAGCATTTT.